This T cell receptor (beta chain) was sequenced during a study of cytomegalovirus exposure and HLA in healthy donors. Turning to the study itself: HLA-typed donors contributed around 88 million unique TCRs, which were held in an early data release. Of 398 genotyped donors, approximately 84% clustered with self-reported Caucasian donors.

The PCR contained 60 Vbeta and 13 Jbeta primers. The data were produced by immunoSEQ multiplex PCR, yet TCRdb's version contains in-frame clones alone and is incomplete. The table has approximately 77,000 clones, roughly two thirds seen once. As to this clone: The antigen remains unidentified. The junction differs from germline at one of its ends, possibly a read error. This CDR3 is also generated by other DNA sequences in the sample.

General study findings and limits: The investigators catalogued under 200 TCR beta chains as cytomegalovirus-associated.

The sequenced sample was PBMCs. This TCR derives from a man in his sixties in good health and CMV-seropositive.

The CDR3 DNA sequence: TGCGCCAGCAGCTTAGGGCGGGGGGCGGGAGGTCAGCCCCAGCATTTT. Translation: CASSLGRGAGGQPQHF. The gene calls are TRBV7-8 and TRBJ1-5; possible D gene TRBD1, 6 bases. Germline V lookup: CDR1 SGHVS, CDR2 FQNEAQ. The CDR3 spans 16 residues.